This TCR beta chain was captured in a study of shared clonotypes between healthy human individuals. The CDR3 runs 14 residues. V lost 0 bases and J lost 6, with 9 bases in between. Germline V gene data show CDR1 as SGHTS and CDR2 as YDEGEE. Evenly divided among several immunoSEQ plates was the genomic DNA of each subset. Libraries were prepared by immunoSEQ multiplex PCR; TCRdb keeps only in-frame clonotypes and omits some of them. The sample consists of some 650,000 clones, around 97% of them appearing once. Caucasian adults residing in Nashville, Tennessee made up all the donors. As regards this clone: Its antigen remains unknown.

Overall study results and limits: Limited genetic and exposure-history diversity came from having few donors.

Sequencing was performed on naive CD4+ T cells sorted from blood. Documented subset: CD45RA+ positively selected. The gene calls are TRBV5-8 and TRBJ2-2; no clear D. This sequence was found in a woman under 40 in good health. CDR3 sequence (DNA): TGTGCCAGCAGCTTGGCAAGGTTGGCCGGGGAGCTGTTTTTT. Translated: CASSLARLAGELFF. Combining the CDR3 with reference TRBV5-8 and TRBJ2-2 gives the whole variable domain EAGVTQSPTHLIKTRGQQATLRCSPISGHTSVYWYQQALGLGLQFLLWYDEGEERNRGNFPPRFSGRQFPNYSSELNVNALELEDSALYLCASSLARLAGELFFGEGSRLTVL.